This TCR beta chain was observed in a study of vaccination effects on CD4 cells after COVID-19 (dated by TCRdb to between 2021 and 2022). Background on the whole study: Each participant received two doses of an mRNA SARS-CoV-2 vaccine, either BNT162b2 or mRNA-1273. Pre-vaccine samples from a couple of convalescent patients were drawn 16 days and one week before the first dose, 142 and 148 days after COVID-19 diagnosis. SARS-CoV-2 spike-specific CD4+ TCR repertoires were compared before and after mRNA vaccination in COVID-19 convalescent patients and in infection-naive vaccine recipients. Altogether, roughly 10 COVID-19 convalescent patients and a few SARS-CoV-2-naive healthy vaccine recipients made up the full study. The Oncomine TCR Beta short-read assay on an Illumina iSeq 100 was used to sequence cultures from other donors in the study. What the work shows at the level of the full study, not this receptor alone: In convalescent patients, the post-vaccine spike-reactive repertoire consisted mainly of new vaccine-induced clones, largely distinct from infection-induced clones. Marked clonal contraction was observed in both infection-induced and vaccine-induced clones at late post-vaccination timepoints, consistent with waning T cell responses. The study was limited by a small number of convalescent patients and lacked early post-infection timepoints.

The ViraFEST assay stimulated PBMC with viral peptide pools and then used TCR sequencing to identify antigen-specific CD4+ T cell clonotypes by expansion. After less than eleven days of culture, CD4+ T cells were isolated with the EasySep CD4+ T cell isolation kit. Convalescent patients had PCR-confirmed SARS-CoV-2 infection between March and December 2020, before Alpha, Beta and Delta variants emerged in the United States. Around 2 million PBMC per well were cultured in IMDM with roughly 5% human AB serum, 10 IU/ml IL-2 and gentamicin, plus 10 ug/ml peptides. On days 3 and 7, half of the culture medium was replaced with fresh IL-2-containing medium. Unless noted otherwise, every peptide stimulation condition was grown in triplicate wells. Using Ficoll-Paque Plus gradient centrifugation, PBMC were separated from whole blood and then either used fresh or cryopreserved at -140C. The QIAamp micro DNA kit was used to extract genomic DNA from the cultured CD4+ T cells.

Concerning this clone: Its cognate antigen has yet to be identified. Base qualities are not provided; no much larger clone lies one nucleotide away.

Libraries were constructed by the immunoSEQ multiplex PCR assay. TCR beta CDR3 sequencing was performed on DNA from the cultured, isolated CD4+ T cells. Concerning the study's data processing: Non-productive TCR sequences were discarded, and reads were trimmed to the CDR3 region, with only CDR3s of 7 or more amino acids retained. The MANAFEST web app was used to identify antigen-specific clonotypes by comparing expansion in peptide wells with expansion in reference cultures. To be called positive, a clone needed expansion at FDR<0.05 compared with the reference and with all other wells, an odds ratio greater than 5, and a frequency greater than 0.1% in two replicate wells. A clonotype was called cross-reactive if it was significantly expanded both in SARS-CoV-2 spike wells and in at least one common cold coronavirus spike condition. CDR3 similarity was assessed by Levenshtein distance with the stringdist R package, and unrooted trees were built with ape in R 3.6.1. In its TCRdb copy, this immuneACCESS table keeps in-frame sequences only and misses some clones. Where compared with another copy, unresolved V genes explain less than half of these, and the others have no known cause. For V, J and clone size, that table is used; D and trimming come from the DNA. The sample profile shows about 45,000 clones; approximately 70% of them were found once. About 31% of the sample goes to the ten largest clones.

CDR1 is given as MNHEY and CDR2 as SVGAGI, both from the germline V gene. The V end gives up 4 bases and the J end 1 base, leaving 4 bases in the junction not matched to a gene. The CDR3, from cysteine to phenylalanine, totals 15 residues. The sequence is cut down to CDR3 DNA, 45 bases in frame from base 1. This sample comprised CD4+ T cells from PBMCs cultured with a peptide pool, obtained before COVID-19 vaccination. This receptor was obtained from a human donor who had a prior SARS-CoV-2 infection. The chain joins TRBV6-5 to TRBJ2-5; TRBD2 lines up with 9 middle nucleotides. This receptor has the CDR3 CASSFLAGIQETQYF. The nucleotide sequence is TGTGCCAGCAGTTTTCTAGCGGGGATCCAAGAGACCCAGTACTTC.